Shown below are 21 T cell receptor beta chains from a single sample sequenced in a study of T cells in Graves' hyperthyroidism and ophthalmopathy. The source material, RNA transcripts, was used to amplify TCR beta CDR3 regions. During a first-round RT-PCR of the TCR CDR3, the HTBI primer set was used. TCRdb reanalysed the multiplex PCR reads using MiXCR and keeps one entry per CDR3 protein. The sample includes about 500,000 distinct CDR3 sequences, roughly 15% of them seen just once. Sequenced material: blood. The receptors were sampled from a woman in her 30s with Graves' ophthalmopathy.

This clonotype came up many times. The chain is built from TRBV28 and TRBJ2-3; D is possibly TRBD2 (5 bases). The CDR3 sequence is 15 residues long. CDR1 and CDR2 (germline): MDHEN, SYDVKM. V was shortened by 8 bases and J by 4 bases, with 19 bases between the two germline ends. This CDR3 is CASPPRGQVADTQYF. DNA for the CDR3: TGTGCCAGCCCTCCACGGGGTCAGGTCGCAGATACGCAGTATTTT.

This clonotype appeared many times. CDR3: CASSMTGPNQPQHF. In nucleotides, the CDR3 is TGTGCCAGCAGCATGACAGGCCCCAATCAGCCCCAGCATTTT. The chain recombines TRBV6-1 with TRBJ1-5; weak D call: TRBD1 (6 bases). CDR1 is MNHNS and CDR2 is SASEGT in the germline V gene. With 6 bases removed from V and 3 bases from J, the gap between germline ends came to 12 bases. The CDR3 spans 14 residues.

Only a few counts were recorded for this clonotype. This chain joins TRBV6-2 or TRBV6-3 and TRBJ1-1; tentative D call: TRBD1 (6 bases). The CDR3 length is 14 residues. The V gene lost 6 bases and the J gene lost 5 bases, with 16 bases spanning the gap. Germline CDR1 is MNHEY and CDR2 is SVGEGT. CDR3 region: CASRDYREMTEAFF. CDR3 DNA: TGTGCCAGCAGGGACTACAGGGAGATGACTGAAGCTTTCTTT.

V is TRBV2 and J is TRBJ1-1, with 7 bases lining up with TRBD1. With 10 bases clipped from V and 0 bases from J, the junction kept 20 bases outside the gene matches. Germline CDR1 SNHLY, CDR2 FYNNEI. The CDR3 consists of 18 residues. The CDR3 here is CATTDRPPRVPLNTEAFF. The CDR3 coding sequence is TGTGCCACCACGGACAGGCCCCCCCGGGTCCCGTTGAACACTGAAGCTTTCTTT.

This clonotype was observed a handful of times. The gene calls are TRBV20-1 and TRBJ2-7; D is perhaps TRBD2 (6 bases). The germline gives CDR1 DFQATT, CDR2 SNEGSKA (reference sequence). The CDR3 runs 12 residues. V lost 5 bases to trimming and J lost 4 bases, with 12 bases between them. CDR3 bases: TGCAGTGCTCGGGAGCTGGCATACGAGCAGTACTTC. It codes for CSARELAYEQYF.

The chain has TRBV28 and TRBJ1-5, with a tentative D call TRBD1 (6 bases). V dropped 1 base and J dropped 6 bases, with 7 bases sitting between them. This CDR3 spans 13 amino acids. From germline, CDR1 is MDHEN and CDR2 SYDVKM. The CDR3 DNA follows: TGTGCCAGCAGTTTATCAGGGGTTCAGCCCCAGCATTTT. Protein sequence: CASSLSGVQPQHF. Full variable domain (remainder filled in from reference TRBV28 and TRBJ1-5): DVKVTQSSRYLVKRTGEKVFLECVQDMDHENMFWYRQDPGLGLRLIYFSYDVKMKEKGDIPEGYSVSREKKERFSLILESASTNQTSMYLCASSLSGVQPQHFGDGTRLSIL.

Here the CDR3 reads CASSSLGAQHAQFF. The CDR3 nucleotides are TGTGCCAGCAGCTCTCTAGGAGCCCAGCATGCGCAGTTCTTC. J is TRBJ2-1 and V is TRBV28; no reliable D call. The V gene lost 6 bases and the J gene lost 12 bases, with 21 bases spanning the gap. CDR1 is MDHEN and CDR2 is SYDVKM in the germline V gene. The CDR3 totals 14 residues.

This chain joins TRBV19 and TRBJ1-1, with D uncertain. The CDR3 covers 12 residues. Germline assignment: CDR1 LNHDA and CDR2 SQIVND (reference sequence). Trimming removed 1 base at V and 6 bases at J, with 6 bases between. CDR3 region: CASSIGSAEAFF. As DNA, the CDR3 is TGTGCCAGTAGTATAGGATCCGCTGAAGCTTTCTTT.

Many counts were recorded for this clonotype. J is TRBJ2-5 and V is TRBV3-1; 8 bases align to TRBD1. V dropped 4 bases and J dropped 4; count of bases not matched to a gene: 5. Germline V gene lookup returns CDR1 LGHDT and CDR2 YNNKEL (reference sequence). This CDR3 region has 14 residues. This chain's CDR3 is CASSLGQGGETQYF. In DNA form, the CDR3 reads TGTGCCAGCAGCCTCGGACAGGGCGGAGAGACCCAGTACTTC.

This clonotype was observed many times. V gene TRBV6-1 combines with J gene TRBJ2-7; 11 bases map to TRBD2. Looked up from germline, CDR1 is MNHNS and CDR2 is SASEGT. With V trimmed by 5 bases and J by 7 bases, 10 bases remained unmatched. The CDR3 totals 15 residues. CDR3 in DNA: TGTGCCAGCAGTCGTACTAGCGGGGGCATAGGAGAGCAGTACTTC. Translating it yields CASSRTSGGIGEQYF.

This chain uses TRBV20-1 with TRBJ2-7, with D maybe TRBD2 (5 bases). V lost 3 bases to trimming and J lost 2 bases, with 5 bases between them. The CDR3 is made up of 11 amino acids. The V gene's germline CDR1 is DFQATT and CDR2 SNEGSKA (reference sequence). The CDR3 sequence is CSASGTYEQYF. As DNA, the CDR3 is TGCAGTGCTAGCGGGACCTACGAGCAGTACTTC.

This clonotype turned up a few times. The chain combines TRBV7-9 with TRBJ2-3; the D gene is possibly TRBD1 (6 bases). CDR3 length equals 18 residues. The V end was cut by 4 bases, the J end by 0 bases, with 20 bases between. The germline gives CDR1 SEHNR, CDR2 FQNEAQ (reference sequence). CDR3 protein: CASSSTGLYPTSTDTQYF. The DNA of the CDR3 is TGTGCCAGCAGCTCAACAGGGCTCTACCCGACTAGCACAGATACGCAGTATTTT. The full variable domain, with the rest looked up from reference TRBV7-9 and TRBJ2-3, is DTGVSQNPRHKITKRGQNVTFRCDPISEHNRLYWYRQTLGQGPEFLTYFQNEAQLEKSRLLSDRFSAERPKGSFSTLEIQRTEQGDSAMYLCASSSTGLYPTSTDTQYFGPGTRLTVL.

This clonotype was picked up many times. In DNA, the CDR3 is TGTGCCAGCAGCTTCCCACTAGCCGAGGAGCAGTACTTC. Translation gives CASSFPLAEEQYF. This chain connects TRBV11-2 to TRBJ2-7; D is perhaps TRBD2 (6 bases). The CDR3 extends over 13 amino acids. Trimming took 3 bases from V and 7 from J, leaving 13 bases between them. The V gene's germline CDR1 is SGHAT and CDR2 FQNNGV.

The chain is built from TRBV30 and TRBJ2-7; unclear D gene. The V and J ends lost 0 bases and 0 bases respectively, with 9 bases between them. The CDR3 has 14 residues. CDR1 and CDR2 from the germline V gene are GTSNPN and SVGIG (reference sequence). The CDR3 nucleotides are TGTGCCTGGAGTGTCGCCAGCGACTCCTACGAGCAGTACTTC. Its translation is CAWSVASDSYEQYF.

Here the CDR3 reads CASRGTSRDTQYF. CDR3 DNA sequence: TGTGCCAGCAGGGGGACTAGCCGCGATACGCAGTATTTT. V usage is TRBV12-3 or TRBV12-4 and J usage is TRBJ2-3, with 9 bases that match TRBD2. This CDR3 contains 13 residues. V shed 6 bases, J shed 6 bases, and the junction held 4 bases outside the gene matches.

This clonotype was found a few times. The V gene is TRBV28, the J gene TRBJ1-1, with D possibly being TRBD1 (5 bases). The CDR3 is made up of 13 amino acids. The V gene's germline CDR1 is MDHEN and CDR2 SYDVKM. The V end was cut by 5 bases, the J end by 6 bases, with 13 bases between. CDR3 bases: TGTGCCAGCAGTCCCTCAGGGACCCCTGAAGCTTTCTTT. Residues: CASSPSGTPEAFF.

The J gene is TRBJ2-1, the V gene TRBV6-5; possible D gene TRBD2, 6 bases. The V gene's germline CDR1 is MNHEY and CDR2 SVGAGI. This CDR3 contains 14 residues. Trimming pared 2 bases from V and 9 bases from J, leaving 14 bases between. The CDR3 DNA reads TGTGCCAGCAGTTACCCGGAGGGAGGAGGTGAGCAGTTCTTC. Amino acids: CASSYPEGGGEQFF.

The V gene is TRBV6-1, the J gene TRBJ2-4; D assignment may be TRBD1 or TRBD2 (5 bases each). Trimming removed 7 bases from V and 12 bases from J, with 13 bases in between. Germline V gene sequence: CDR1 MNHNS, CDR2 SASEGT. The length of the CDR3 is 11 residues. The DNA for the CDR3 is TGTGCCAGCATGAGGGACGGCACTCAGTACTTC. Protein sequence: CASMRDGTQYF.

There are many counts of this clonotype. This chain connects TRBV18 to TRBJ2-7, with 8 bases that match TRBD2. Germline CDR1 is KGHSH and CDR2 is LQKENI. CDR3 length equals 13 residues. Trimming removed 6 bases from V and 5 bases from J; junction bases left unmatched: 6. The CDR3 protein is CASSLGRADEQYF. The CDR3 DNA reads TGTGCCAGCTCCCTCGGGAGGGCGGACGAGCAGTACTTC.

In this sample, this clonotype turned up many times. The gene calls are TRBV7-2 and TRBJ2-7; a weak D match, TRBD1 (7 bases). The CDR3 covers 14 residues. The V gene lost 2 bases and the J gene lost 6 bases, with 14 bases spanning the gap. The germline CDR1 and CDR2 sequences are SGHTA and FQGNSA. The CDR3 nucleotides are TGTGCCAGCAGCTTACTTGGGCAGGGGGGCGAGCAGTACTTC. Translation: CASSLLGQGGEQYF.

This clonotype occurred many times. V and J are TRBV7-2 and TRBJ2-7; 12 nucleotides align to TRBD2. The CDR3 is made up of 18 amino acids. Germline CDR1 reads SGHTA; CDR2 reads FQGNSA. With V trimmed by 5 bases and J by 7 bases, 18 bases remained unmatched. The CDR3 loop is CASSPSRTSGTPRGEQYF. The CDR3 region has the DNA TGTGCCAGCAGCCCATCGCGGACTAGCGGGACTCCTAGGGGTGAGCAGTACTTC.